The 16 T cell receptor beta chains below come from one sample, sequenced in a study of T cell responses to AZD1222 COVID-19 vaccine. The table came from immunoSEQ multiplex PCR; TCRdb's copy has only in-frame clones and leaves some out. There are more than 95,000 clones in the sample; roughly nine tenths occur only once, and 45% lies in the top ten. The sequenced sample was peripheral blood, obtained on day 0 of AZD1222 vaccination. Receptors were obtained from an adult in good health.

The V and J genes are TRBV7-2 and TRBJ2-1, with 13 nucleotides matching TRBD2. Trimming took 3 bases from V and 5 from J; bases not matched to a gene: 10. CDR3 length: 18 residues. From germline, CDR1 is SGHTA and CDR2 FQGNSA. CDR3 region: CASSFQPGTSGKNNEQFF. CDR3 bases: TGTGCCAGCAGCTTCCAACCTGGGACTAGCGGGAAGAACAATGAGCAGTTCTTC.

The chain is built from TRBV28 and TRBJ2-7; 14 bases fit TRBD2. The CDR3 has 17 residues. Per germline, CDR1 MDHEN and CDR2 SYDVKM. The trim removed 3 bases at V and 4 bases at J, leaving 8 bases unmatched. The CDR3 reads CASSFETSGRAGYEQYF. In DNA form, the CDR3 reads TGTGCCAGCAGTTTTGAGACTAGCGGGAGGGCCGGATACGAGCAGTACTTC.

The chain is built from TRBV7-2 and TRBJ2-3, with D possibly TRBD2 on 6 matching bases. CDR1 and CDR2 from the germline V gene are SGHTA and FQGNSA. This CDR3 comprises 16 residues. Trimming took 1 base from V and 8 from J, leaving 19 bases between them. CDR3 coding DNA: TGTGCCAGCAGCTTAGATCGGGGACTCCGCTCTGGTACGCAGTATTTT. This codes for CASSLDRGLRSGTQYF.

The table lists this clone with a few counts. J is TRBJ2-7 and V is TRBV19, with 10 bases lining up with TRBD2. Unmatched junction bases numbered 8, after V lost 5 bases and J lost 4 bases. Germline V gene sequence: CDR1 LNHDA, CDR2 SQIVND (reference sequence). The CDR3 covers 15 residues. In DNA form, the CDR3 reads TGTGCCAGTAGTCGTGACCCTAGCGGGAGTTACGAGCAGTACTTC. This sequence encodes CASSRDPSGSYEQYF. The full variable domain, its missing parts supplied by reference TRBV19 and TRBJ2-7, is DGGITQSPKYLFRKEGQNVTLSCEQNLNHDAMYWYRQDPGQGLRLIYYSQIVNDFQKGDIAEGYSVSREKKESFPLTVTSAQKNPTAFYLCASSRDPSGSYEQYFGPGTRLTVT.

The chain combines TRBV7-9 with TRBJ1-1; 8 positions match TRBD1. The CDR3 loop spans 14 amino acids. The germline CDR1 and CDR2 sequences are SEHNR and FQNEAQ (reference sequence). Unmatched junction bases numbered 2, after V lost 4 bases and J lost 1 base. The chain's CDR3 is CASSSDRGNTEAFF. The CDR3 DNA reads as TGTGCCAGCAGCTCTGACAGGGGGAACACTGAAGCTTTCTTT.

V gene TRBV10-3 combines with J gene TRBJ2-5, with 9 bases fitting TRBD1. The V gene's germline CDR1 is ENHRY and CDR2 SYGVKD. After removal of 6 bases from V and 6 bases from J, the junction contained 8 bases not matched to a gene. The CDR3 is made up of 14 amino acids. The CDR3 nucleotides read TGTGCCATCAGACAGGGGGCGACTCTACAGACCCAGTACTTC. Amino acids: CAIRQGATLQTQYF.

The chain has TRBV4-3 and TRBJ2-1; no clear D gene. Germline loops: CDR1 LGHNA, CDR2 YSLEER. The CDR3 extends over 13 amino acids. Trimming took 4 bases from V and 7 from J, leaving 11 bases between them. CDR3 nucleotides: TGCGCCAGCAGCCCCGAGTTGGATAATGAGCAGTTCTTC. Protein product: CASSPELDNEQFF.

The rearrangement joins TRBV10-2 to TRBJ2-1; 7 nucleotides align to TRBD2. The trim removed 4 bases at V and 6 bases at J, leaving 12 bases unmatched. The CDR3 loop spans 16 amino acids. Germline CDR1 WSHSY, CDR2 SAAADI. As DNA, the CDR3 is TGCGCCAGCAGTGGTCCCTGGGAGGGGAGGGGCAATGAGCAGTTCTTC. It encodes CASSGPWEGRGNEQFF.

The CDR3 region is CSVVMGSNGYTF. The CDR3 nucleotides are TGCAGCGTTGTAATGGGCTCTAATGGCTACACCTTC. The chain is built from TRBV29-1 and TRBJ1-2; no reliable D call. This CDR3 region has 12 residues. The germline gives CDR1 SQVTM, CDR2 ANQGSEA. Trimming removed 4 bases from V and 6 bases from J, with 12 bases in between.

This clone is a singleton in its sample. This chain joins TRBV3-1 (or the pseudogene TRBV3-2) and TRBJ2-3, with TRBD2 matching 8 bases. Germline CDR1 and CDR2: LGHDT and YNNKEL (reference sequence). The CDR3 extends over 12 amino acids. The junction had 5 bases not matched to a gene; V was cut back by 8 bases and J by 7 bases. The CDR3 sequence is CASAGGEYTQYF. The CDR3 region has the DNA TGTGCCAGCGCGGGGGGCGAATATACGCAGTATTTT.

The gene calls are TRBV11-2 and TRBJ1-1; no definite D call. Between the trimmed V and J ends, which lost 5 bases and 4 bases, there was a span of 5 bases. This CDR3 has 11 amino acids. CDR1 and CDR2 from the germline V gene are SGHAT and FQNNGV. The chain's CDR3 is CASSGSTEAFF. Here the CDR3 DNA reads TGTGCCAGCAGCGGCTCCACTGAAGCTTTCTTT.

J is TRBJ2-2 and V is TRBV6-5; D is possibly TRBD1 (5 bases). Trimming removed 10 bases from V and 3 bases from J, with 12 bases in between. Germline CDR1 and CDR2: MNHEY and SVGAGI. The CDR3 is made up of 13 amino acids. CDR3 residues: CAISKGYTGELFF. In DNA, the CDR3 is TGTGCCATCTCGAAGGGGTACACCGGGGAGCTGTTTTTT.

The V gene is TRBV27, the J gene TRBJ2-7, with TRBD2 identical over 13 bases. Germline trimming cut 5 bases from V and 2 bases from J; bases unmatched to any gene: 12. Germline V CDR1 and CDR2: MNHEY, SMNVEV (reference sequence). This CDR3 comprises 18 residues. CDR3 protein: CASSATTPGLAGTYEQYF. CDR3 sequence (DNA): TGTGCCAGCAGTGCAACGACCCCGGGACTAGCGGGGACCTACGAGCAGTACTTC.

This chain links TRBV5-4 with TRBJ1-1, with a possible D match to TRBD1 (6 bases). CDR1 is SGHNT, CDR2 YYREEE, per germline (reference sequence). Trimming took off 4 bases at V and 0 bases at J, with 13 bases between the two ends. The CDR3 sequence is 15 residues long. The CDR3 is CASSLKTGMNTEAFF. DNA of the CDR3: TGTGCCAGCAGCCTTAAGACAGGCATGAACACTGAAGCTTTCTTT.

The chain joins TRBV19 to TRBJ1-3; the match to TRBD1 covers 7 bases. The V and J ends lost 6 bases and 0 bases, in that order; junction bases with no gene match: 8. Germline-derived CDR1 and CDR2 are LNHDA and SQIVND (reference sequence). The CDR3 is made up of 16 amino acids. The CDR3: CASRRDSSNSGNTIYF. The DNA for the CDR3 is TGTGCCAGTAGACGGGACAGTTCTAACTCTGGAAACACCATATATTTT.

This clone was counted between two and nine times. This chain joins TRBV5-6 and TRBJ2-1, with TRBD2 matching over 13 bases. The junction had 6 bases not matched to a gene; V was cut back by 3 bases and J by 9 bases. CDR1 is SGHDT and CDR2 is YYEEEE in the germline V gene. This CDR3 comprises 15 residues. The CDR3 coding sequence is TGTGCCAGCAGCTGGACTAGCGGGAGTATATCTGAGCAGTTCTTC. Amino acids: CASSWTSGSISEQFF.